The clone carrying this T cell receptor (beta chain) was detected ten times or more. The entry originates in a study of T cells after yellow fever vaccination. The CDR3 contains 14 residues. Looked up from germline, CDR1 is SGHTA and CDR2 is FQGNSA. V lost 5 bases to trimming and J lost 1 base; unmatched junction nucleotides: 2. From the 5' RACE reads, TCRdb called clonotypes with MiXCR, one entry per CDR3 protein. The data show a few hundred thousand distinct CDR3 sequences, around 7% seen once. This specimen was PBMCs, taken 45 days after the first yellow fever vaccination. The clonotype originates from a man aged 18 to 30 who received the YFV17D yellow fever vaccine. The chain combines TRBV7-2 with TRBJ1-5, with 7 bases aligning to TRBD1. CDR3 nucleotide sequence: TGTGCCAGCAGCCTGGACAGGAGCAATCAGCCCCAGCATTTT. It translates to CASSLDRSNQPQHF.